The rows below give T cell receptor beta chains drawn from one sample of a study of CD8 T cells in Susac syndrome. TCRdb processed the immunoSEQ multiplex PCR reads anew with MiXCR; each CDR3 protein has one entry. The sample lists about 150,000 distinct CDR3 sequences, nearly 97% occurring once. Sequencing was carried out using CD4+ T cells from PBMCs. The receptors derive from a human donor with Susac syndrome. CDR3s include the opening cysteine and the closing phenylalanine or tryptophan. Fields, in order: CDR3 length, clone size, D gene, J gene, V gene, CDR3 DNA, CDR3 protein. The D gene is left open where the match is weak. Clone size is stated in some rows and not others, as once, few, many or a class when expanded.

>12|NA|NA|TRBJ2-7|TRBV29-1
TGCAGCGCCGGACACACCCGCTACGAGCAGTACTTC
CSAGHTRYEQYF
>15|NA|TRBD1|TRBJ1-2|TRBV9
TGTGCCAGCAGCACCTGGACAGGCGTGAGGTATGGCTACACCTTC
CASSTWTGVRYGYTF
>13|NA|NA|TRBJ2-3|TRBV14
TGTGCCAGCAGCCAAGGAGGGTGGACTACGCAGTATTTT
CASSQGGWTTQYF
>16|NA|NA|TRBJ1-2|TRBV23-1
TGCGCCAGCAGTCGATCCCGGTCGGAGAAAAACTATGGCTACACCTTC
CASSRSRSEKNYGYTF
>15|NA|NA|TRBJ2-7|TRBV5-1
TGCGCCAGCAGCTTGATTAGGGACAAAACCTACGAGCAGTACTTC
CASSLIRDKTYEQYF
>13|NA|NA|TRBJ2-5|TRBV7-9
TGTGCCAGCAGCCGACTCGGAAAAGAGACCCAGTACTTC
CASSRLGKETQYF
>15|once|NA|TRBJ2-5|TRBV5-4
TGTGCCAGCACCCGGGGTGGAGGGGGTCAAGAGACCCAGTACTTC
CASTRGGGGQETQYF
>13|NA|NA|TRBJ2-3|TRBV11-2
TGTGCCAGCAGCTCAGCCTCTAGGGGTACGCAGTATTTT
CASSSASRGTQYF
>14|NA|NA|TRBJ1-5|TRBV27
TGTGCCAGCAGTTTATCCCCCGGGAATCAGCCCCAGCATTTT
CASSLSPGNQPQHF
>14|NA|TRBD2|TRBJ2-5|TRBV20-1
TGCAGTGCTAGACCCCCTAGCGGGAGAGAGACCCAGTACTTC
CSARPPSGRETQYF
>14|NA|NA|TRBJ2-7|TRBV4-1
TGCGCCAGCAGCCAAGCGGGAGACCCTTGGGAGCAGTACTTC
CASSQAGDPWEQYF
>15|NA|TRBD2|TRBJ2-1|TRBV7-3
TGTGCCAGCAGCTTAAGACTAGCGGGAAACAATGAGCAGTTCTTC
CASSLRLAGNNEQFF
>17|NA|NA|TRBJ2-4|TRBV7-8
TGTGCCAGCAGCTTAGGGGTGGGCAGATTAGCCAAAAACATTCAGTACTTC
CASSLGVGRLAKNIQYF
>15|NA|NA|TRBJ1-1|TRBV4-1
TGCGCCAGCAGCCAAGAAGCCACCCTGGGCACTGAAGCTTTCTTT
CASSQEATLGTEAFF
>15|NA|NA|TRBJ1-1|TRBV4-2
TGTGCCAGCAGCCCTAGTGACAGGCTGAACACTGAAGCTTTCTTT
CASSPSDRLNTEAFF
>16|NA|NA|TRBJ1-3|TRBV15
TGTGCCACCAGCAGAGATGGCGGATACTCTGGAAACACCATATATTTT
CATSRDGGYSGNTIYF
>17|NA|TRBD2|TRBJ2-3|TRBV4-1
TGCGCCAGCAGCCCATCGCCACTAGCGGGGCCATCAGATACGCAGTATTTT
CASSPSPLAGPSDTQYF
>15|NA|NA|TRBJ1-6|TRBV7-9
TGTGCCAGCAGCTTGGGGGAGACTAGTAATTCACCCCTCCACTTT
CASSLGETSNSPLHF
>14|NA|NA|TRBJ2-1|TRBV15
TGTGCCACTCTCCCGGGACAATCCTACAATGAGCAGTTCTTC
CATLPGQSYNEQFF
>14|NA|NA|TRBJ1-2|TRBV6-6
TGTGCCAGCTGCGCCTTGGGGGTGTTGGGAGGCTACACCTTC
CASCALGVLGGYTF
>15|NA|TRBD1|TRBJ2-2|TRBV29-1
TGCAGCGTTGACCTGGGACAGCCGAACACCGGGGAGCTGTTTTTT
CSVDLGQPNTGELFF
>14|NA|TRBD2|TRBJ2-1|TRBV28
TGTGCCAGCAGTCAGCGGGAGCGTTACAATGAGCAGTTCTTC
CASSQRERYNEQFF
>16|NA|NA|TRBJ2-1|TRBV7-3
TGTGCCAGCAGCTTACGGGGGACAGCACCATACAATGAGCAGTTCTTC
CASSLRGTAPYNEQFF
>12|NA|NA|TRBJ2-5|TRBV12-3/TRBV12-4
TGTGCCAGCAGATACACTGGGGAGACCCAGTACTTC
CASRYTGETQYF
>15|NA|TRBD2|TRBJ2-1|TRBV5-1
TGCGCCAGCAGCTTAGCGGGGTCGGGCTTCAATGAGCAGTTCTTC
CASSLAGSGFNEQFF
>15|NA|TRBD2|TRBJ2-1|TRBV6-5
TGTGCCAGCAGTTTGAATAGCGGGGGGATGGATGAGCAGTTCTTC
CASSLNSGGMDEQFF
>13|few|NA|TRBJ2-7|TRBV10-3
TGTGCCATCAGTACCGGGGCGGCCTACGAGCAGTACTTC
CAISTGAAYEQYF
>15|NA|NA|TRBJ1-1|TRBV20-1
TGCAGTGCTAGAGCTATGGGTCGTCTGAACACTGAAGCTTTCTTT
CSARAMGRLNTEAFF
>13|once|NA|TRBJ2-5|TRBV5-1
TGCGCCAGCAGCTTGGCCCGCTCAGAGACCCAGTACTTC
CASSLARSETQYF
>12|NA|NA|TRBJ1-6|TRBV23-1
TGCGCCAGCAGTCGACACCTTGAACCCCTCCACTTT
CASSRHLEPLHF
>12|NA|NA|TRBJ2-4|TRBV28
TGTGCCAGCAGTTTAAAGGGGGGCCGGGAGTACTTC
CASSLKGGREYF
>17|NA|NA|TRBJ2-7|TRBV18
TGTGCCAGCTCACACAGATGGTCTCCGGGCGAAAATTACGAGCAGTACTTC
CASSHRWSPGENYEQYF